This T cell receptor (beta chain) was recovered during a study of blood T cell repertoires in COVID-19. Study-wide context: PBMCs, B-cell-depleted T cells, or T cells provided the cDNA or gDNA that made up the material.

This clone has only one observation. Authors' methods: Amplification from reference gene primers served as the basis for estimated nucleated cell counts. Data came from immunoSEQ multiplex PCR; TCRdb stores just in-frame clones and leaves some out. D and trimming were read from the DNA, whereas the V and J calls and clone size are those reported in that table. The data contain 450,000 or so clones, around 90% of them singletons. The CDR3 is 13 amino acids. The ends lost 7 bases at V and 9 bases at J; junction bases unmatched: 8. CDR1 is ENHRY and CDR2 is SYGVKD in the germline V gene. The chain combines TRBV10-3 with TRBJ2-1, with 8 bases that match TRBD1. The sequencing sample was made of peripheral blood. This sequence originates from a man younger than 30 with COVID-19, enrolled during active disease. The CDR3 nucleotides are TGTGCCATCAAAACAGGGGGTTGGACTGAGCAGTTCTTC. Amino acids: CAIKTGGWTEQFF.